The rows below give T cell receptor beta chains drawn from one sample of a study of blood T cell repertoires in COVID-19. The repertoire was sequenced with immunoSEQ multiplex PCR; TCRdb's copy has only in-frame clones and lacks some. The repertoire holds 350,000 or so clones, about 90% seen once, with 1% in the top ten. Sequenced: PBMCs or T cells enriched from blood (not recorded which). The receptors come from a woman aged 25 to 45 who had recovered from COVID-19. CDR3s include the opening cysteine and the closing phenylalanine or tryptophan. A D gene is named only where the DNA matches it firmly. Clone size is stated in some rows and not others, as once, few, many or a class when expanded.

v_call,j_call,d_call,clone_size,cdr3_nt,cdr3_aa
TRBV5-6,TRBJ2-2,.,few,TGTGCCAGCAGCTTGTCTTTCGGGGAGCTGTTTTTT,CASSLSFGELFF
TRBV5-1,TRBJ1-4,TRBD1,.,TGCGCCAGCAGCCCGCCGGGACAGGGAAGTGAAAAACTGTTTTTT,CASSPPGQGSEKLFF
TRBV12-3/TRBV12-4,TRBJ1-6,.,.,TGTGCCAGCAGCCTAGCTAATTCACCCCTCCACTTT,CASSLANSPLHF
TRBV19,TRBJ2-1,.,.,TGTGCCAGTAGTATCACGGGTGGTGGTACCTACAATGAGCAGTTCTTC,CASSITGGGTYNEQFF
TRBV6-2/TRBV6-3,TRBJ2-7,TRBD2,few,TGTGCCAGCAGTTACGAACCTCGACTAGCGGGGGGGCCCTTTTACGAGCAGTACTTC,CASSYEPRLAGGPFYEQYF
TRBV29-1,TRBJ1-1,TRBD1,many,TGCAGCGGAGAACAGGGGTTGCTCACTGAAGCTTTCTTT,CSGEQGLLTEAFF
TRBV5-1,TRBJ1-1,TRBD1,few,TGCGCCAGCAGCTTGGTACCGGGACAGCCGAACACTGAAGCTTTCTTT,CASSLVPGQPNTEAFF
TRBV12-5,TRBJ2-1,TRBD1,few,TGTGCTAGTGGTCCGGCGACAGGGTGGAATGAGCAGTTCTTC,CASGPATGWNEQFF
TRBV3-1/TRBV3-2,TRBJ2-2,.,once,TGTGCCAGCAGCCAAGATATAAACACACCCACCGGGGAGCTGTTTTTT,CASSQDINTPTGELFF
TRBV2,TRBJ2-7,TRBD1,.,TGTGCCAGCAGCGAGGGACAGGGGGCGTATGACGAGCAGTACTTC,CASSEGQGAYDEQYF
TRBV24-1,TRBJ1-2,.,.,TGTGCCACCAGTGATAGTGGCCCTAGGGGCTACACCTTC,CATSDSGPRGYTF
TRBV5-6,TRBJ1-1,.,.,TGTGCCAGCAGCCCTACCATGAACACTGAAGCTTTCTTT,CASSPTMNTEAFF
TRBV12-3/TRBV12-4,TRBJ1-2,TRBD1,.,TGTGCCAGCAGTCGCGGACAGGGATATGGCTACACCTTC,CASSRGQGYGYTF
TRBV18,TRBJ2-7,TRBD1,.,TGTGCCAGCTCACCACTAGGACAGGGAACGGGCTCCTACGAGCAGTACTTC,CASSPLGQGTGSYEQYF
TRBV27,TRBJ2-1,TRBD2,.,TGTGCCAGCAGTCCCAGAAACCTAGCGGGGGGGCCCAATGAGCAGTTCTTC,CASSPRNLAGGPNEQFF
TRBV28,TRBJ1-1,.,.,TGTGCCAGCAGTTCCCCGGGGGGAGGGAACACTGAAGCTTTCTTT,CASSSPGGGNTEAFF
TRBV3-1/TRBV3-2,TRBJ1-3,TRBD1,once,TGTGCCAGCAGCCCGGGGACAGTCTCTGGAAACACCATATATTTT,CASSPGTVSGNTIYF
TRBV11-3,TRBJ2-2,.,.,TGTGCCAGCAGCCCCAGTTGGGGGCCCGGGGAGCTGTTTTTT,CASSPSWGPGELFF
TRBV7-2,TRBJ1-4,.,.,TGTGCCAGCAGCTTACCAGGGAAGGATGAAAAACTGTTTTTT,CASSLPGKDEKLFF
TRBV5-1,TRBJ2-5,.,.,TGCGCCAGCAGCTTGTTTGGAGGAACGGGGGAGACCCAGTACTTC,CASSLFGGTGETQYF
TRBV2,TRBJ1-5,TRBD1,.,TGTGCCAGCAGTGTACAGGGGGACGGTCAGCCCCAGCATTTT,CASSVQGDGQPQHF
TRBV11-2,TRBJ1-2,.,.,TGTGCCAGCAGCTTATCCCTTTATGGCTACACCTTC,CASSLSLYGYTF
TRBV27,TRBJ2-3,TRBD1,.,TGTGCCAGCAGCCGCAAGGGGGCCCCAGATACGCAGTATTTT,CASSRKGAPDTQYF
TRBV11-2,TRBJ2-3,TRBD1,.,TGTGCCAGCAGCACACAGGGGGAAGCAGATACGCAGTATTTT,CASSTQGEADTQYF
TRBV5-1,TRBJ2-5,TRBD2,.,TGCGCCAGCAGGTTTAGCGGGGGGGCAGAGACCCAGTACTTC,CASRFSGGAETQYF
TRBV10-1,TRBJ2-1,TRBD2,.,TGCGCCAGCAGTGGGCTAGCGGGGGGTCCCTCCAATGAGCAGTTCTTC,CASSGLAGGPSNEQFF
TRBV12-3/TRBV12-4,TRBJ2-1,.,.,TGTGCCAGCAGTGGAGGGAATGAGCAGTTCTTC,CASSGGNEQFF
TRBV3-1/TRBV3-2,TRBJ2-7,.,.,TGTGCCAGCAGGGGGACCGGGACAAACTCCTACGAGCAGTACTTC,CASRGTGTNSYEQYF
TRBV11-3,TRBJ1-1,.,.,TGTGCCAGCAGCCGAGGACACCCGAACACTGAAGCTTTCTTT,CASSRGHPNTEAFF
TRBV6-2/TRBV6-3,TRBJ2-3,.,few,TGTGCCAGCAGCCTACCTGCAGGAAGCACAGATACGCAGTATTTT,CASSLPAGSTDTQYF
TRBV5-4,TRBJ2-4,TRBD2,.,TGTGCCAGCAGCTTGGCGGCGGGGGGAACCAAAAACATTCAGTACTTC,CASSLAAGGTKNIQYF
TRBV14,TRBJ1-2,.,once,TGTGCCAGCAGCCAATCTGTAAACTATGGCTACACCTTC,CASSQSVNYGYTF
TRBV18,TRBJ2-1,TRBD2,.,TGTGCCAGCTCACGTTCGCTAGCGGGGGGGAGCTCCTACAATGAGCAGTTCTTC,CASSRSLAGGSSYNEQFF
TRBV9,TRBJ2-1,TRBD2,.,TGTGCCAGCAGCGTTAGACTAGCGGGGGAGGATGAGCAGTTCTTC,CASSVRLAGEDEQFF
TRBV7-7,TRBJ2-5,TRBD1,.,TGTGCCAGCAGCCCTGACAGGGCGGAGACCCAGTACTTC,CASSPDRAETQYF
TRBV5-1,TRBJ2-5,TRBD1,.,TGCGCCAGCAGCCTGCATGGACAGGGGTCGGCGGGGACCCAGTACTTC,CASSLHGQGSAGTQYF
TRBV10-3,TRBJ2-5,.,.,TGTGCCATCAGTGAGCGGGGGGCTGAAGAGACCCAGTACTTC,CAISERGAEETQYF
TRBV7-8,TRBJ2-1,TRBD2,.,TGTGCCAGCAGCTTAGCTATGCTAGCGGGGGTCAACAATGAGCAGTTCTTC,CASSLAMLAGVNNEQFF
TRBV20-1,TRBJ2-7,TRBD1,.,TGCAGTGCTAGTCCGGTGACAGGGAACGACGAGCAGTACTTC,CSASPVTGNDEQYF
TRBV30,TRBJ1-2,.,.,TGTGCCTTCGACACTAACTATGGCTACACCTTC,CAFDTNYGYTF
TRBV4-3,TRBJ2-7,TRBD1,.,TGCGCCAGCAGCCAAGACTTACAGGGGCACTACGAGCAGTACTTC,CASSQDLQGHYEQYF
TRBV2,TRBJ2-7,.,.,TGTGCCAGCAGTGAAGTGGCAGGCCAGTCCTACGAGCAGTACTTC,CASSEVAGQSYEQYF
TRBV7-9,TRBJ2-7,.,.,TGTGCCAGCAGCCCCCGGGTTAAGCCCTACGAGCAGTACTTC,CASSPRVKPYEQYF
TRBV6-6,TRBJ2-7,.,.,TGTGCCAGCAGTTACACGACAAGCTCCTACGAGCAGTACTTC,CASSYTTSSYEQYF
TRBV5-1,TRBJ1-1,.,.,TGCGCCAGCAGCCCCAGTAGTGCGGCTGAAGCTTTCTTT,CASSPSSAAEAFF
TRBV25-1,TRBJ1-2,.,.,TGTGCCAGCAGTGATATTAGGGGGAAGGCGTCCTCGAGCGGCTACACCTTC,CASSDIRGKASSSGYTF
TRBV4-3,TRBJ2-6,TRBD1,.,TGCGCCAGCACACCCAGGCCCCCGGGACAGGCCAACTCTGGGGCCAACGTCCTGACTTTC,CASTPRPPGQANSGANVLTF
TRBV30,TRBJ2-7,.,.,TGTGCCTGGGGAACAGGGCCCTACGAGCAGTACTTC,CAWGTGPYEQYF
TRBV30,TRBJ1-2,.,.,TGTGCCTGGAGTGTAATGGCAGGACTCTCTAACTATGGCTACACCTTC,CAWSVMAGLSNYGYTF
TRBV27,TRBJ2-7,.,.,TGTGCCAGCAGGTTAGCCGGGGGGCCTACTTTATACGAGCAGTACTTC,CASRLAGGPTLYEQYF
TRBV4-1,TRBJ2-1,TRBD2,once,TGCGCCAGCAGCCAAGTCCCCGGCAAGCGGGGATTTGGTGAGCAGTTCTTC,CASSQVPGKRGFGEQFF